This passage covers 29 T cell receptor beta chains from one sample sequenced in a study of beta chain features in type 1 diabetes. The antigens these receptors bind are not known. Study results and caveats: Researchers report that Type 1 diabetes patients had moderately but significantly shorter TCRB CDR3s across all four CD4+ subsets.

The sequenced template was cDNA made from the entire isolated RNA. Using immunoSEQ multiplex PCR, the repertoire was profiled, and TCRdb retains in-frame clones only, with some absent. The top ten hold over 0.25% of the sample, which has under 70,000 clones, around 60% seen once. Sequenced sample: stem cell memory CD4+ T cells from blood. The origin of the receptors is a woman aged 25 to 45 with type 1 diabetes.

J is TRBJ2-1 and V is TRBV9; maybe TRBD2 (5 bases). The V end lost 2 bases, the J end lost 3 bases, and 12 bases lay between the germline ends. The CDR3 loop spans 15 amino acids. From germline, CDR1 is SGDLS and CDR2 YYNGEE. The CDR3 nucleotides read TGTGCCAGCAGCGTCGGCCAGCGGAGCTACAATGAGCAGTTCTTC. Protein sequence: CASSVGQRSYNEQFF.

The chain is built from TRBV5-1 and TRBJ2-4; 8 bases match TRBD1. The trim removed 0 bases at V and 6 bases at J, leaving 2 bases unmatched. Germline V gene sequence: CDR1 SGHRS, CDR2 YFSETQ. This CDR3 spans 14 amino acids. In DNA, the CDR3 is TGCGCCAGCAGCTTGGGACAGGGGAGAAACATTCAGTACTTC. It yields the protein CASSLGQGRNIQYF. Drawing the rest from reference TRBV5-1 and TRBJ2-4, the complete variable domain is KAGVTQTPRYLIKTRGQQVTLSCSPISGHRSVSWYQQTPGQGLQFLFEYFSETQRNKGNFPGRFSGRQFSNSRSEMNVSTLELGDSALYLCASSLGQGRNIQYFGAGTRLSVL.

In regard to this clone: Mismatch with germline at one junction end may stem from a read error. The genes are TRBV15 and TRBJ2-7, with 11 bases that match TRBD2. The CDR3 loop spans 16 amino acids. CDR1 and CDR2 (germline): LNHNV, YYDKDF (reference sequence). CDR3: CATSRDIPTSGSVVGF. Here the CDR3 DNA reads TGTGCCACCAGCAGAGATATCCCTACTAGCGGGAGTGTGGTCGGCTTC.

This clone has more than one count but fewer than ten. The chain links TRBV19 to TRBJ1-5, with a possible D match to TRBD1 (5 bases). The CDR3 has 13 amino acids. Germline lookup yields CDR1 LNHDA and CDR2 SQIVND (reference sequence). V was shortened by 4 bases and J by 7 bases, with 11 bases between the two germline ends. The CDR3 loop reads CASSTPGRQPQHF. CDR3 DNA sequence: TGTGCCAGTAGTACCCCAGGGAGGCAGCCCCAGCATTTT.

This clone came up a few times. The chain recombines TRBV19 with TRBJ1-5; no definite D call. V was cut by 1 base and J by 6 bases, with 4 bases left in between. The CDR3 sequence is 12 residues long. Looked up from germline, CDR1 is LNHDA and CDR2 is SQIVND (reference sequence). CDR3 in amino acids: CASSIVRQPQHF. In DNA form, the CDR3 reads TGTGCCAGTAGTATAGTTCGTCAGCCCCAGCATTTT.

This clone was seen a single time. The J gene is TRBJ1-1, the V gene TRBV30; 7 bases line up with TRBD1. This CDR3 comprises 16 residues. V gave up 1 base and J gave up 13 bases; unmatched junction bases: 21. CDR1 is GTSNPN and CDR2 is SVGIG in the germline V gene (reference sequence). This CDR3 reads CAWSGIDRVSISYDFF. The CDR3 coding sequence is TGTGCCTGGAGTGGGATCGACAGGGTGTCAATCTCATACGATTTCTTT.

The CDR3 protein is CASSLVTGDPTGELFF. The DNA for the CDR3 is TGTGCCAGCAGTTTGGTCACAGGCGACCCCACCGGGGAGCTGTTTTTT. V and J are TRBV28 and TRBJ2-2, with a possible D match to TRBD1 (5 bases). Per germline, CDR1 MDHEN and CDR2 SYDVKM. The CDR3 contains 16 residues. V was pared by 3 bases and J by 4 bases, with 15 bases between.

The gene calls are TRBV7-2 and TRBJ1-2; 7 nucleotides align to TRBD1. CDR3 length equals 13 residues. With V trimmed by 5 bases and J by 4 bases, 4 bases remained unmatched. CDR1 and CDR2 from the germline V gene are SGHTA and FQGNSA. The CDR3 coding sequence is TGTGCCAGCAGCGAAAGGGACAGCTATGGCTACACCTTC. The encoded protein is CASSERDSYGYTF. The full variable domain, rest sourced from reference TRBV7-2 and TRBJ1-2, is GAGVSQSPSNKVTEKGKDVELRCDPISGHTALYWYRQSLGQGLEFLIYFQGNSAPDKSGLPSDRFSAERTGGSVSTLTIQRTQQEDSAVYLCASSERDSYGYTFGSGTRLTVV.

The genes are TRBV28 and TRBJ1-1, with 8 positions matching TRBD1. This CDR3 region has 13 residues. Germline V gives CDR1 MDHEN, CDR2 SYDVKM. Trimming removed 5 bases from V and 10 bases from J; junction bases left unmatched: 9. CDR3 amino acids: CASSPGQGGGAFF. The DNA of the CDR3 is TGTGCCAGCAGTCCAGGACAGGGCGGGGGAGCTTTCTTT.

The gene calls are TRBV18 and TRBJ2-3; TRBD2 agrees at 10 bases. The CDR3 runs to 16 residues. J was trimmed by 4 bases and V by 3 bases; bases with no gene match: 7. The V gene's germline CDR1 is KGHSH and CDR2 LQKENI. The DNA of the CDR3 is TGTGCCAGCTCACCCCAGCGGGAGGGCGGTTCAGATACGCAGTATTTT. Encoded protein: CASSPQREGGSDTQYF.

The V gene is TRBV5-1, the J gene TRBJ2-2, with TRBD2 matching over 10 bases. Trimming at V came to 3 bases and at J to 1 base, leaving 9 bases not matched to a gene. Germline V lookup: CDR1 SGHRS, CDR2 YFSETQ. CDR3 size: 18 residues. The CDR3, as DNA: TGCGCCAGCAGCTCTCAAGTTAGCGGGGGGAAGAACACCGGGGAGCTGTTTTTT. As protein: CASSSQVSGGKNTGELFF.

The chain carries TRBV28 and TRBJ1-2; 11 bases line up with TRBD1. The CDR3 is 14 amino acids. V gave up 5 bases and J gave up 3 bases; unmatched junction bases: 2. Germline V lookup: CDR1 MDHEN, CDR2 SYDVKM. CDR3 loop: CASSAGQGDYGYTF. CDR3 in DNA: TGTGCCAGCAGTGCGGGACAGGGGGACTATGGCTACACCTTC.

J is TRBJ1-1 and V is TRBV29-1; TRBD1 matches 9 bases. The CDR3 has 14 residues. Germline trimming cut 0 bases from V and 10 bases from J; bases unmatched to any gene: 9. CDR1 and CDR2 from the germline V gene are SQVTM and ANQGSEA. The CDR3 DNA is TGCAGCGTTGAAGACAAGGACAGGGGTGAGAGAGCTTTCTTT. It codes for CSVEDKDRGERAFF.

This chain joins TRBV10-3 and TRBJ2-1; the D gene is possibly TRBD2 (5 bases). There are 14 residues in the CDR3. V lost 4 bases, J lost 0 bases, and 7 bases lay in between. Looked up from germline, CDR1 is ENHRY and CDR2 is SYGVKD. CDR3 residues: CAISAGSSYNEQFF. The CDR3 DNA sequence: TGTGCCATCAGTGCGGGAAGCTCCTACAATGAGCAGTTCTTC.

This clone has a handful of counts. This chain connects TRBV30 to TRBJ1-2, with D unclear. With 3 bases removed from V and 4 bases from J, the gap between germline ends came to 15 bases. Germline-derived CDR1 and CDR2 are GTSNPN and SVGIG (reference sequence). The CDR3 has 14 amino acids. In DNA, the CDR3 is TGTGCCTGGAGGGCCGGACTGGAAAGCTATGGCTACACCTTC. Translation: CAWRAGLESYGYTF.

This clone has just a few counts. The rearrangement uses TRBV7-9 and TRBJ1-1, with D maybe TRBD1 (5 bases). Looked up from germline, CDR1 is SEHNR and CDR2 is FQNEAQ (reference sequence). The CDR3 consists of 17 residues. Trimming shortened V by 0 bases and J by 3 bases, and 17 bases separated the two germline ends. The CDR3 spells CASSLAGQVNKDTEAFF. As DNA, the CDR3 is TGTGCCAGCAGCTTAGCGGGGCAGGTTAATAAAGACACTGAAGCTTTCTTT.

V is TRBV28 and J is TRBJ1-2; the match to TRBD1 covers 7 bases. Germline lookup yields CDR1 MDHEN and CDR2 SYDVKM. The CDR3 contains 14 residues. V lost 1 base and J lost 4; bases outside the gene matches: 3. The CDR3 is CASSLSSGGYGYTF. CDR3 bases: TGTGCCAGCAGTTTATCGTCAGGGGGCTATGGCTACACCTTC.

This chain uses TRBV6-1 with TRBJ2-2; no firm D call. This CDR3 has 13 amino acids. V gave up 7 bases and J gave up 8 bases, with 14 bases separating them. Germline assignment: CDR1 MNHNS and CDR2 SASEGT. As DNA, the CDR3 is TGTGCCAGCAAAGAGACCAACGGGGGGGAGCTGTTTTTT. Translation gives CASKETNGGELFF.

V usage is TRBV5-1 and J usage is TRBJ2-1, with 8 bases that match TRBD2. Germline values: CDR1 SGHRS, CDR2 YFSETQ. The length of the CDR3 is 15 residues. The V and J ends lost 0 bases and 4 bases, in that order; junction bases with no gene match: 3. In nucleotides, the CDR3 is TGCGCCAGCAGCTTGGAGGCGGGAGGATACAATGAGCAGTTCTTC. Encoded protein: CASSLEAGGYNEQFF.

The genes are TRBV19 and TRBJ2-5; 11 nucleotides align to TRBD2. Trimming cost V 3 bases and J 0 bases; bases outside gene matches: 6. The germline gives CDR1 LNHDA, CDR2 SQIVND (reference sequence). The CDR3 sequence is 17 residues long. CDR3: CASSITSGSGYQETQYF. DNA for the CDR3: TGTGCCAGTAGTATTACTAGCGGGAGCGGGTACCAAGAGACCCAGTACTTC. The whole variable domain, filled in from reference TRBV19 and TRBJ2-5, reads DGGITQSPKYLFRKEGQNVTLSCEQNLNHDAMYWYRQDPGQGLRLIYYSQIVNDFQKGDIAEGYSVSREKKESFPLTVTSAQKNPTAFYLCASSITSGSGYQETQYFGPGTRLLVL.

V gene TRBV5-1 combines with J gene TRBJ1-1; 8 bases agree with TRBD1. CDR1 SGHRS and CDR2 YFSETQ come from the germline V gene. Trimming removed 6 bases from V and 2 bases from J; junction bases left unmatched: 9. This CDR3 has 15 amino acids. The CDR3 DNA sequence: TGCGCCAGCAAAGCTTTCGGGACAGGAAACACTGAAGCTTTCTTT. It is translated as CASKAFGTGNTEAFF.

The chain joins TRBV7-9 to TRBJ2-7; 11 bases align to TRBD2. This CDR3 has 16 residues. The germline gives CDR1 SEHNR, CDR2 FQNEAQ (reference sequence). Trimming took 3 bases from V and 4 from J; bases not matched to a gene: 8. This CDR3 is CASSLGSGTSGYEQYF. The CDR3 DNA sequence: TGTGCCAGCAGCTTGGGGTCGGGGACTAGCGGATACGAGCAGTACTTC.

This clone has only a few counts. The V call is TRBV28, the J call TRBJ2-4, with D tentatively TRBD1 (6 bases). V lost 5 bases and J 8 bases, leaving 22 bases between the germline ends. Germline V lookup: CDR1 MDHEN, CDR2 SYDVKM. CDR3 length: 16 amino acids. CDR3 coding DNA: TGTGCCAGCAGTGCAAACAGGGCCCTCGGCATTCACATTCAGTACTTC. Protein: CASSANRALGIHIQYF.

The chain combines TRBV5-4 with TRBJ2-3; possible D gene TRBD2, 5 bases. The germline V gene has CDR1 SGHNT and CDR2 YYREEE (reference sequence). V was pared by 4 bases and J by 1 base, with 16 bases between. CDR3 size: 16 residues. Written as DNA, the CDR3 is TGTGCCAGCAGCCCGTCCCCTCAGGAGGGCACAGATACGCAGTATTTT. Protein sequence: CASSPSPQEGTDTQYF.

This clone was seen a handful of times. V usage is TRBV6-4 and J usage is TRBJ2-1; 12 bases match TRBD2. This CDR3 is built from 16 residues. Germline V gives CDR1 MRHNA, CDR2 SNTAGT. V lost 6 bases and J lost 2; bases outside the gene matches: 5. The CDR3 region has the DNA TGTGCCAGCAGCAACGGACTAGCGGGAACCTACAATGAGCAGTTCTTC. This codes for CASSNGLAGTYNEQFF.

The chain has TRBV28 and TRBJ2-7, with D possibly matching TRBD2 (5 bases). The ends were cut back, 2 bases at V and 0 bases at J, with 11 bases in the middle. Germline V CDR1 and CDR2: MDHEN, SYDVKM. The CDR3 length is 15 residues. The CDR3, as DNA: TGTGCCAGCAGTTTAATCTCGCTAGCCTCCTACGAGCAGTACTTC. Translated: CASSLISLASYEQYF.

This clone has only a few counts. The chain carries TRBV29-1 and TRBJ2-6; D is possibly TRBD1 (6 bases). V lost 7 bases, J lost 2 bases, and 12 bases lay in between. There are 14 residues in the CDR3. Germline V gives CDR1 SQVTM, CDR2 ANQGSEA. CDR3 residues: CSATGRAGANVLTF. The CDR3 DNA is TGCAGCGCCACAGGGCGGGCTGGGGCCAACGTCCTGACTTTC.

This clone was seen only a few times. The junction and the germline gene differ at one end; a read error may be behind it. The V and J genes are TRBV6-1 and TRBJ2-7; the match to TRBD1 covers 10 bases. The CDR3 runs to 13 residues. From germline, CDR1 is MNHNS and CDR2 SASEGT. The chain's CDR3 is CASSAWDRGVFDF. In DNA form, the CDR3 reads TGTGCCAGCAGTGCCTGGGACAGGGGAGTATTTGACTTC.

The J gene is TRBJ2-2, the V gene TRBV19; 9 nucleotides match TRBD1. The CDR3 is 16 amino acids. V dropped 8 bases and J dropped 4; count of bases not matched to a gene: 11. Germline V gives CDR1 LNHDA, CDR2 SQIVND (reference sequence). The CDR3 DNA reads as TGTGCCAGTTCAATTGACAGGGGGGCAAGCACCGGGGAGCTGTTTTTT. It is translated as CASSIDRGASTGELFF.